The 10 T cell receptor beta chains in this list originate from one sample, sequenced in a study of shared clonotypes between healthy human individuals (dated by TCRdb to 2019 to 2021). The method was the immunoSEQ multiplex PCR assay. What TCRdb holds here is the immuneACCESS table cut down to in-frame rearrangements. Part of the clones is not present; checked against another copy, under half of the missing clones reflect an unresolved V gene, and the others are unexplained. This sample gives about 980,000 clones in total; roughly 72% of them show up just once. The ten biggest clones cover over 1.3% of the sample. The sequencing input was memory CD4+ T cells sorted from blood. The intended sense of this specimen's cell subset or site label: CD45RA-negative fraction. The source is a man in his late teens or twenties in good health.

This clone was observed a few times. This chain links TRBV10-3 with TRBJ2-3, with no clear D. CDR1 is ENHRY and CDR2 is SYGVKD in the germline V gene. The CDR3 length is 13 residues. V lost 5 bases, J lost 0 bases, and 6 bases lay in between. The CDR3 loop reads CAISTTSTDTQYF. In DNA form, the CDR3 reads TGTGCCATCAGTACGACTAGCACAGATACGCAGTATTTT.

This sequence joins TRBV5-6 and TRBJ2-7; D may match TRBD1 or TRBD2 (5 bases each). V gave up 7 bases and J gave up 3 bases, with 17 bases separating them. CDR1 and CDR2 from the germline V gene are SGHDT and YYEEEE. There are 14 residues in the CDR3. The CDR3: CASQAGTGRYEQYF. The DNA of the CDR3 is TGTGCCAGCCAGGCCGGGACGGGACGCTACGAGCAGTACTTC.

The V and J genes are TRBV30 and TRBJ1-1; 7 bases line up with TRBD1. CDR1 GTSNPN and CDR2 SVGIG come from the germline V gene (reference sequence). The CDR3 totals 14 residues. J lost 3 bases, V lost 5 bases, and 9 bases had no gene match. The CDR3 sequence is CAWDRDSRYTEAFF. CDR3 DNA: TGTGCCTGGGACCGGGACAGCCGATACACTGAAGCTTTCTTT.

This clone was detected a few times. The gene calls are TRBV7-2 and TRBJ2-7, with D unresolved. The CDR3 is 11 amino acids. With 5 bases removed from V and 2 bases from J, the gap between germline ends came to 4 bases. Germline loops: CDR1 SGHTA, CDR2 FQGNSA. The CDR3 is CASSDPYEQYF. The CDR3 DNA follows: TGTGCCAGCAGCGACCCCTACGAGCAGTACTTC.

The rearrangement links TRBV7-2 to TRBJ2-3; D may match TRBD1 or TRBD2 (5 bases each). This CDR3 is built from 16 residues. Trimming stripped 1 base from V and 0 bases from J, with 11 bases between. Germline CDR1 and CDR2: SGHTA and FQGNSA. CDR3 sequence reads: CASSLVGASSTDTQYF. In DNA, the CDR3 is TGTGCCAGCAGCTTAGTCGGGGCATCTAGCACAGATACGCAGTATTTT.

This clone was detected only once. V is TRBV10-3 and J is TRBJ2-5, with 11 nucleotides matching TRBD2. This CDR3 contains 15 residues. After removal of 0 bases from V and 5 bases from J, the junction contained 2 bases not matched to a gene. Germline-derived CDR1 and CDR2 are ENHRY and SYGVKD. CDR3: CAISESSGRVETQYF. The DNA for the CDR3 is TGTGCCATCAGTGAGTCTAGCGGGAGGGTTGAGACCCAGTACTTC.

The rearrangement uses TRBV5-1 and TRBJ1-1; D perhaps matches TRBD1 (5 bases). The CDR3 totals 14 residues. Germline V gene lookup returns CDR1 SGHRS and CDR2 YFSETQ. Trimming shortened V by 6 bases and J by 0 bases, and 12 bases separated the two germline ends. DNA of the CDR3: TGCGCCAGCACCGAGCGGGGCATGAACACTGAAGCTTTCTTT. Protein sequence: CASTERGMNTEAFF. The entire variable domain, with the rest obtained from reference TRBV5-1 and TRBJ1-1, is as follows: KAGVTQTPRYLIKTRGQQVTLSCSPISGHRSVSWYQQTPGQGLQFLFEYFSETQRNKGNFPGRFSGRQFSNSRSEMNVSTLELGDSALYLCASTERGMNTEAFFGQGTRLTVV.

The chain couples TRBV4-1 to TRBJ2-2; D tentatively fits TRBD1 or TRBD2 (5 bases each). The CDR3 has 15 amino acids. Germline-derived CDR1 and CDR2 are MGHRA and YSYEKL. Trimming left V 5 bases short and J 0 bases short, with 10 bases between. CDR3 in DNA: TGCGCCAGCAGCGTGGGGGATACGAACACCGGGGAGCTGTTTTTT. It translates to CASSVGDTNTGELFF.

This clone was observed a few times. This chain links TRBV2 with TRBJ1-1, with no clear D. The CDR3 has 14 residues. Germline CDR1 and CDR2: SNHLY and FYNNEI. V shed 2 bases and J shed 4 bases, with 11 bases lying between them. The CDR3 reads CASSESPTRTEAFF. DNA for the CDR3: TGTGCCAGCAGTGAATCTCCGACGCGCACTGAAGCTTTCTTT.

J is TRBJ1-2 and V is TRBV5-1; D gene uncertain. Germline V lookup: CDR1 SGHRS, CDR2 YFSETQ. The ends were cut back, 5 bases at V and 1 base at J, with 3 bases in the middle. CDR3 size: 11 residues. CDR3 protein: CASSINYGYTF. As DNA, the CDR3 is TGCGCCAGCAGTATTAACTATGGCTACACCTTC.